Sequencing of this TCR beta chain was carried out in a study of cytomegalovirus exposure and HLA in healthy donors. Study-level results: Reportedly, fewer N-insertions than the 666-donor mean appeared in an Asian-associated ancestry cluster in a later analysis. When analyzed later, a missense DCLRE1C variant was found to be linked to TCR beta V- and J-gene trimming.

This clone was recorded only once. Its antigen is currently unknown. The CDR3 sequence is 14 residues long. CDR1 is MNHEY and CDR2 is SVGAGI in the germline V gene. J gave up 6 bases and V 5 bases, and 6 bases lay outside the gene matches. Both 60 Vbeta primers and 13 Jbeta primers went into the PCR. Original methodology: Later, tens of millions of unique TCR beta chains were counted in an analysis, and 8.5 million to 13 million of them were shared. Profiled with immunoSEQ multiplex PCR; TCRdb holds only in-frame clones, not every one. The DNA was the basis for D and trimming; V, J and clone size are from that table. Here the sample spans about 160,000 clones, more than 65% being singletons.

What was sequenced was PBMCs. The chain is built from TRBV6-5 and TRBJ2-1; 8 bases match TRBD1. This receptor was taken from a middle-aged man in good health and CMV-seropositive. Written as DNA, the CDR3 is TGTGCCAGCAGTGGCAGCAGGGGGCCCAATGAGCAGTTCTTC. Protein sequence: CASSGSRGPNEQFF.